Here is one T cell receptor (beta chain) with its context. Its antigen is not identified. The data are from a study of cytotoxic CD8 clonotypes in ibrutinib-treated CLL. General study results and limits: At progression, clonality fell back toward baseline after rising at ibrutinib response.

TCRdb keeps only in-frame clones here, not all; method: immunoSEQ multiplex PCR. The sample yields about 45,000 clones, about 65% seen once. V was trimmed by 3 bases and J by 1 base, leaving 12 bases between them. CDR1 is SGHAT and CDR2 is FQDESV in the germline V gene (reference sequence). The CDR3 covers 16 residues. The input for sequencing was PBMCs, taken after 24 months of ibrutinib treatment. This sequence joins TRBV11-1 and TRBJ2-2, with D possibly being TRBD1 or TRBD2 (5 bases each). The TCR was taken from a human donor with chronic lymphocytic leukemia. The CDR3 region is CASSFPGTENTGELFF. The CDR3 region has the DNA TGTGCCAGCAGCTTCCCGGGGACCGAGAACACCGGGGAGCTGTTTTTT.